Listed here are 10 T cell receptor beta chains from one sample, sequenced in a study of blood T cell repertoires in COVID-19. Profiling relied on immunoSEQ multiplex PCR, and the TCRdb table lists in-frame clones only, not all of them. The data contain around 120,000 clones, about nine tenths of them singletons. Material for sequencing was peripheral blood. These receptors came from a woman in her 70s with acute or convalescent COVID-19.

CDR3 bases: TGTGCCAGCAGCGATCCGGGACAGGGATTCAACTATGGCTACACCTTC. As protein: CASSDPGQGFNYGYTF. The chain links TRBV9 to TRBJ1-2; 9 bases fit TRBD1. J lost 2 bases, V lost 3 bases, and 8 bases had no gene match. CDR1 and CDR2 from the germline V gene are SGDLS and YYNGEE. This CDR3 has 16 residues.

The chain is built from TRBV30 and TRBJ1-3, with TRBD1 matching 9 bases. The CDR3 spans 14 residues. Germline lookup yields CDR1 GTSNPN and CDR2 SVGIG (reference sequence). V dropped 2 bases and J dropped 6; count of bases not matched to a gene: 5. Here the CDR3 reads CAWSRGQGANTIYF. CDR3 nucleotide sequence: TGTGCCTGGAGTAGGGGACAGGGAGCAAACACCATATATTTT.

V gene TRBV28 combines with J gene TRBJ1-2; the match to TRBD1 covers 7 bases. V gave up 5 bases and J gave up 6 bases; unmatched junction bases: 9. This CDR3 is built from 14 residues. Germline CDR1 is MDHEN and CDR2 is SYDVKM. The DNA of the CDR3 is TGTGCCAGCAGTCCCGCCGCGGACAGGCATGGCTACACCTTC. This codes for CASSPAADRHGYTF.

The chain combines TRBV6-5 with TRBJ2-7; 11 nucleotides line up with TRBD1. V lost 1 base and J lost 5; bases outside the gene matches: 4. The CDR3 covers 15 residues. CDR1 MNHEY and CDR2 SVGAGI come from the germline V gene. In DNA form, the CDR3 reads TGTGCCAGCAGTTACTGGACAGGGGGCAGCCACGAGCAGTACTTC. Amino acids: CASSYWTGGSHEQYF.

The CDR3 sequence: CASSPAQISNQPQHF. The CDR3 region has the DNA TGTGCCAGCTCACCGGCACAGATTAGCAATCAGCCCCAGCATTTT. The rearrangement joins TRBV18 to TRBJ1-5; no firm D call. V shed 3 bases and J shed 0 bases, with 9 bases lying between them. The CDR3 runs to 15 residues. From germline, CDR1 is KGHSH and CDR2 LQKENI.

The gene calls are TRBV19 and TRBJ1-5; no clear D. Trimming left V 6 bases short and J 2 bases short, with 11 bases between. Germline V gene lookup returns CDR1 LNHDA and CDR2 SQIVND (reference sequence). The CDR3 has 14 residues. The CDR3 spells CASSGTVGNQPQHF. The CDR3 DNA reads as TGTGCCAGTAGCGGTACGGTTGGCAATCAGCCCCAGCATTTT.

V is TRBV12-3 or TRBV12-4 and J is TRBJ2-1; possibly TRBD1 for D (5 bases). Trimming removed 3 bases at V and 13 bases at J, with 10 bases between. The CDR3 runs 11 residues. CDR3 loop: CASSFQGFQFF. CDR3 DNA sequence: TGTGCCAGCAGTTTCCAGGGCTTTCAGTTCTTC.

This chain uses TRBV27 with TRBJ2-2; 7 nucleotides agree with TRBD1. Germline values: CDR1 MNHEY, CDR2 SMNVEV (reference sequence). Trimming took 2 bases from V and 1 from J; bases not matched to a gene: 4. This CDR3 comprises 16 residues. The CDR3 region is CASSLPGQMNTGELFF. Here the CDR3 DNA reads TGTGCCAGCAGTTTACCGGGACAGATGAACACCGGGGAGCTGTTTTTT.

The chain is built from TRBV9 and TRBJ2-5; TRBD2 aligns across 9 bases. Germline loops: CDR1 SGDLS, CDR2 YYNGEE. The CDR3 loop spans 17 amino acids. J lost 1 base, V lost 0 bases, and 7 bases had no gene match. The CDR3 loop reads CASSVGDSGGIQETQYF. The CDR3 bases are TGTGCCAGCAGCGTAGGGGATAGCGGGGGCATCCAAGAGACCCAGTACTTC.

The chain employs TRBV6-1 and TRBJ1-6; D is uncertain. V gave up 3 bases and J gave up 8 bases, with 8 bases separating them. Germline V gene sequence: CDR1 MNHNS, CDR2 SASEGT. This CDR3 has 13 amino acids. For the CDR3, the DNA is TGTGCCAGCAGTGAGTGGCAGGATTCACCCCTCCACTTT. Amino acids: CASSEWQDSPLHF.